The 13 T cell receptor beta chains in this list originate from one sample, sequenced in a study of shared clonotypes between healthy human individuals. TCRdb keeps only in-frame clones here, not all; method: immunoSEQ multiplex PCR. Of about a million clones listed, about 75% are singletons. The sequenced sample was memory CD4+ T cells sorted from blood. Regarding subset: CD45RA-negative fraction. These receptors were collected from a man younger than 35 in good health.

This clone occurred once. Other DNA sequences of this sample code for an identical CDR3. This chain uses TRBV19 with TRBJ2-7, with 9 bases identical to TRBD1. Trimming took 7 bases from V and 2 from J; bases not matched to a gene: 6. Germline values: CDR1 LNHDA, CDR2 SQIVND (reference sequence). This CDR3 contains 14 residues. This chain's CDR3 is CASTPGQGPYEQYF. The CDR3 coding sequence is TGTGCCAGTACCCCGGGACAGGGTCCCTACGAGCAGTACTTC.

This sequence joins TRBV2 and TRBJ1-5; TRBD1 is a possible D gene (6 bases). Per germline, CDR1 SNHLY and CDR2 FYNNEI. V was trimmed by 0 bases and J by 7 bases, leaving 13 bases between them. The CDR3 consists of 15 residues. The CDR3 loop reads CASSEALGGRQPQHF. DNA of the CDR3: TGTGCCAGCAGTGAAGCGCTAGGGGGTCGGCAGCCCCAGCATTTT.

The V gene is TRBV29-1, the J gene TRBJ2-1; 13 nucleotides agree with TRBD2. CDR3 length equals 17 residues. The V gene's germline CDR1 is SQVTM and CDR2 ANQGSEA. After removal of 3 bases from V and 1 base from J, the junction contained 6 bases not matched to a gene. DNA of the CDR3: TGCAGCGTTGATCGACTAGCGGGGGGACAGTCCTACAATGAGCAGTTCTTC. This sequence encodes CSVDRLAGGQSYNEQFF.

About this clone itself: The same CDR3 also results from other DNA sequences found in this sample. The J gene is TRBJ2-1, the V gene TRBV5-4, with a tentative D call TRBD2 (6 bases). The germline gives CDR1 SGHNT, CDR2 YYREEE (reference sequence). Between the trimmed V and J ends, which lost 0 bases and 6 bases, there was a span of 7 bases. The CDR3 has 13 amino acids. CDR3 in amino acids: CASSLATSNEQFF. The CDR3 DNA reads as TGTGCCAGCAGCTTGGCGACTAGCAATGAGCAGTTCTTC.

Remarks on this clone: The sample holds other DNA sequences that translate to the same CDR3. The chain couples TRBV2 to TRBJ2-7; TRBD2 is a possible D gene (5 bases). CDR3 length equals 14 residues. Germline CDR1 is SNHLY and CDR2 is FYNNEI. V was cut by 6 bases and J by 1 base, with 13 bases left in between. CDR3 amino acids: CASRARSGSYEQYF. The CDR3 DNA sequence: TGTGCCAGCAGGGCTCGAAGCGGTTCCTACGAGCAGTACTTC.

CDR3 sequence: CASSLLRNTEAFF. The DNA for the CDR3 is TGTGCCAGCAGCCTCCTCCGGAACACTGAAGCTTTCTTT. V usage is TRBV6-5 and J usage is TRBJ1-1; D not certain. CDR3 size: 13 residues. Trimming took off 6 bases at V and 1 base at J, with 9 bases between the two ends. The germline V gene encodes CDR1 MNHEY and CDR2 SVGAGI.

Written as DNA, the CDR3 is TGTGCCAGCAGCTTTTACGATCAGCCCCAGCATTTT. This gives the protein CASSFYDQPQHF. The chain links TRBV7-2 to TRBJ1-5, with no clear D. Trimming removed 3 bases at V and 5 bases at J, with 5 bases between. The CDR3 has 12 amino acids. CDR1 SGHTA and CDR2 FQGNSA come from the germline V gene.

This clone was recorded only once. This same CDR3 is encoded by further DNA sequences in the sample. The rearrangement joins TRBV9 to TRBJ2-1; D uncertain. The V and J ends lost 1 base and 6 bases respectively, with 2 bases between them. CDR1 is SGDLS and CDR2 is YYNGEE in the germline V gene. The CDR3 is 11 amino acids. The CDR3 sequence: CASSVLNEQFF. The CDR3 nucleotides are TGTGCCAGCAGCGTACTCAATGAGCAGTTCTTC.

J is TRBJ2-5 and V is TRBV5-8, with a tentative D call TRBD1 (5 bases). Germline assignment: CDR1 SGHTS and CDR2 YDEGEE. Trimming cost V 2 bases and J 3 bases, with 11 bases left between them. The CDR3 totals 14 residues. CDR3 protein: CASSFGQGKETQYF. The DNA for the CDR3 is TGTGCCAGCAGCTTCGGGCAGGGAAAAGAGACCCAGTACTTC. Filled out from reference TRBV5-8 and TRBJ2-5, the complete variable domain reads EAGVTQSPTHLIKTRGQQATLRCSPISGHTSVYWYQQALGLGLQFLLWYDEGEERNRGNFPPRFSGRQFPNYSSELNVNALELEDSALYLCASSFGQGKETQYFGPGTRLLVL.

This chain's CDR3 is CAWSVRTGAEQYF. CDR3 sequence (DNA): TGTGCCTGGAGTGTACGGACAGGGGCCGAGCAGTACTTC. The J gene is TRBJ2-7, the V gene TRBV30; TRBD1 matches at 9 bases. J lost 6 bases, V lost 0 bases, and 3 bases had no gene match. CDR1 and CDR2 (germline): GTSNPN, SVGIG (reference sequence). This CDR3 has 13 amino acids.

The CDR3 protein is CASSALEHIGDYGYTF. As DNA, the CDR3 is TGTGCCAGCAGTGCCCTGGAACACATCGGAGACTATGGCTACACCTTC. The chain uses TRBV6-1 and TRBJ1-2; the D is unclear. Trimming pared 4 bases from V and 3 bases from J, leaving 18 bases between. This CDR3 contains 16 residues. The germline gives CDR1 MNHNS, CDR2 SASEGT.

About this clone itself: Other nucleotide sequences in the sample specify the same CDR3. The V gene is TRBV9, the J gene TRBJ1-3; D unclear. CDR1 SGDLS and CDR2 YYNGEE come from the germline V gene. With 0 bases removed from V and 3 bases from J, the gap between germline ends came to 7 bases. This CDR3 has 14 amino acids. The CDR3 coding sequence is TGTGCCAGCAGCGTAGGGTCAAGTGGAAACACCATATATTTT. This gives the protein CASSVGSSGNTIYF.

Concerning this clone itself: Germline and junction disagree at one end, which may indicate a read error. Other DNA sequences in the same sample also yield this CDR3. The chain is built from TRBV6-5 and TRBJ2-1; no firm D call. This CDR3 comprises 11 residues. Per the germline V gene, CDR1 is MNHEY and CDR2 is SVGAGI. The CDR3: CASSSFNEQFF. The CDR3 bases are TGTGCCAGCAGTTCCTTCAATGAGCAGTTCTTC.